These T cell receptor beta chains were read from a single sample in a study of beta chain features in type 1 diabetes. Assay used: immunoSEQ multiplex PCR; TCRdb lists only in-frame clones, some missing. The sample has over 500,000 clones, roughly a sixth seen once. Sequenced: naive CD4+ T cells from blood. Receptor source: a man aged 18-30 years in good health. Both conserved end residues are part of each CDR3. The order of the fields is clone size, V gene, D gene, J gene, CDR3 protein, CDR3 DNA. The D gene is left open where the match is weak. Part of the rows lack a size; the others show once, few, many or a class for expanded clones.

abundance: -; v_gene: TRBV5-4; d_gene: TRBD1; j_gene: TRBJ1-2; CDR3aa: CASSFDRANYGYTF; CDR3nt: TGTGCCAGCAGCTTCGACAGGGCGAACTATGGCTACACCTTC
abundance: -; v_gene: TRBV28; d_gene: TRBD1; j_gene: TRBJ2-4; CDR3aa: CASLPSLLRGAKNIQYF; CDR3nt: TGTGCCAGCCTCCCTTCGCTCCTCAGGGGGGCCAAAAACATTCAGTACTTC
abundance: -; v_gene: TRBV2; d_gene: -; j_gene: TRBJ2-4; CDR3aa: CASSERASQTLAKNIQYF; CDR3nt: TGTGCCAGCAGTGAAAGGGCGTCACAGACGTTGGCCAAAAACATTCAGTACTTC
abundance: -; v_gene: TRBV28; d_gene: -; j_gene: TRBJ1-2; CDR3aa: CASSSGHYGYTF; CDR3nt: TGTGCCAGCAGTTCCGGGCACTATGGCTACACCTTC
abundance: few; v_gene: TRBV19; d_gene: -; j_gene: TRBJ2-7; CDR3aa: CASSIQGTINEQYF; CDR3nt: TGTGCCAGTAGTATACAAGGGACAATCAACGAGCAGTACTTC
abundance: few; v_gene: TRBV11-2; d_gene: -; j_gene: TRBJ2-1; CDR3aa: CASSQERVGNEQFF; CDR3nt: TGTGCCAGCAGCCAAGAGAGGGTTGGGAATGAGCAGTTCTTC
abundance: -; v_gene: TRBV19; d_gene: TRBD2; j_gene: TRBJ2-4; CDR3aa: CASSIEGLADTKNIQYF; CDR3nt: TGTGCCAGTAGTATTGAGGGACTAGCGGATACCAAAAACATTCAGTACTTC
abundance: -; v_gene: TRBV2; d_gene: -; j_gene: TRBJ1-1; CDR3aa: CASSTGYLMNTEAFF; CDR3nt: TGTGCCAGCAGTACAGGGTACCTCATGAACACTGAAGCTTTCTTT
abundance: -; v_gene: TRBV30; d_gene: -; j_gene: TRBJ1-5; CDR3aa: CAWSVSGNNQPQHF; CDR3nt: TGTGCCTGGAGTGTATCGGGGAACAATCAGCCCCAGCATTTT
abundance: -; v_gene: TRBV18; d_gene: -; j_gene: TRBJ1-2; CDR3aa: CASSRAGQAHYGYTF; CDR3nt: TGTGCCAGCTCACGGGCTGGGCAGGCCCACTATGGCTACACCTTC
abundance: few; v_gene: TRBV15; d_gene: TRBD1; j_gene: TRBJ1-1; CDR3aa: CATSRRGQGDTEAFF; CDR3nt: TGTGCCACCAGCAGGAGAGGACAGGGTGACACTGAAGCTTTCTTT
abundance: few; v_gene: TRBV28; d_gene: -; j_gene: TRBJ2-7; CDR3aa: CASSPDNPYEQYF; CDR3nt: TGTGCCAGCAGTCCCGACAACCCCTACGAGCAGTACTTC
abundance: few; v_gene: TRBV10-3; d_gene: -; j_gene: TRBJ1-4; CDR3aa: CAISESRVGTNEKLFF; CDR3nt: TGTGCCATCAGTGAGTCAAGGGTAGGAACTAATGAAAAACTGTTTTTT
abundance: -; v_gene: TRBV2; d_gene: -; j_gene: TRBJ2-7; CDR3aa: CAIGTFYEQYF; CDR3nt: TGTGCCATTGGGACTTTCTACGAGCAGTACTTC
abundance: few; v_gene: TRBV6-6; d_gene: -; j_gene: TRBJ2-3; CDR3aa: CASIHEGRGTDTQYF; CDR3nt: TGTGCCAGCATCCACGAGGGCCGCGGCACAGATACGCAGTATTTT
abundance: -; v_gene: TRBV11-1; d_gene: -; j_gene: TRBJ2-7; CDR3aa: CASSGVFYEQYF; CDR3nt: TGTGCCAGCAGCGGGGTCTTCTACGAGCAGTACTTC
abundance: few; v_gene: TRBV7-9; d_gene: TRBD2; j_gene: TRBJ2-7; CDR3aa: CASNPSGGTGSYEQYF; CDR3nt: TGTGCCAGCAACCCTAGCGGGGGTACGGGCTCCTACGAGCAGTACTTC
abundance: -; v_gene: TRBV7-2; d_gene: TRBD2; j_gene: TRBJ2-7; CDR3aa: CASSLGLAGGNGQYF; CDR3nt: TGTGCCAGCAGCTTAGGGCTAGCGGGAGGCAATGGGCAGTACTTC
abundance: few; v_gene: TRBV30; d_gene: -; j_gene: TRBJ1-5; CDR3aa: CAWSVSPVNQPQHF; CDR3nt: TGTGCCTGGAGTGTTTCCCCGGTCAATCAGCCCCAGCATTTT
abundance: -; v_gene: TRBV7-6; d_gene: -; j_gene: TRBJ2-7; CDR3aa: CASSKVGSYEQYF; CDR3nt: TGTGCCAGCAGCAAAGTAGGGTCCTACGAGCAGTACTTC